The source of this T cell receptor (beta chain) is a study of T cells after yellow fever vaccination. Notes on the study in general: Most clones from primary vaccination resurfaced after the booster (approximately 95% CD4, around 89% CD8). Overlap between CD4 and CD8 compartments was detected for a small share of clonotypes. Repertoires obtained by FACS sorting could include abundant clonotypes that entered as contaminants from the bulk population.

Production of TCR cDNA was by 5'RACE template switching, which also added a universal primer site and UMIs. Each CDR3 protein is one row after TCRdb ran MiXCR on the 5' RACE reads. The sample lists roughly 300,000 distinct CDR3 sequences, roughly 8.6% occurring once. This clonotype was counted between two and nine times. Its antigen remains unknown. CDR3 length: 14 residues. Trimming cost V 7 bases and J 5 bases; bases outside gene matches: 8. The germline V gene has CDR1 MDHEN and CDR2 SYDVKM. The genes are TRBV28 and TRBJ2-1; 7 bases line up with TRBD2. The origin of this receptor is a man younger than 35 who received the YFV17D yellow fever vaccine. Sequenced here: PBMCs, sampled 35 to 50 days after the first yellow fever vaccination. The CDR3 region is CASIPVGGNNEQFF. For the CDR3, the DNA is TGTGCCAGCATTCCCGTGGGAGGGAACAATGAGCAGTTCTTC. Drawing the rest from reference TRBV28 and TRBJ2-1, the complete variable domain is DVKVTQSSRYLVKRTGEKVFLECVQDMDHENMFWYRQDPGLGLRLIYFSYDVKMKEKGDIPEGYSVSREKKERFSLILESASTNQTSMYLCASIPVGGNNEQFFGPGTRLTVL.